The rows below give T cell receptor beta chains drawn from one sample of a study of blood T cell repertoires in COVID-19. Data came from immunoSEQ multiplex PCR; TCRdb stores just in-frame clones and leaves some out. Of approximately 300,000 clones listed, 70% to 90% are singletons. Sequencing was carried out using peripheral blood. These receptors were taken from a man aged 18 to 29 who had recovered from COVID-19. Each CDR3 is given with its conserved first and last residue. The order of the fields is clone size, D gene, V gene, J gene, CDR3 protein, CDR3 DNA. The D gene is left open where the match is weak. The size of a clone is reported for some rows only, either as once, few or many, or as a class for expanded clones.

size: .
D: .
V: TRBV18
J: TRBJ2-3
CDR3: CASSPAPATRADTQYF
DNA: TGTGCCAGCTCGCCGGCCCCAGCGACTCGGGCAGATACGCAGTATTTT

size: .
D: .
V: TRBV7-2
J: TRBJ1-1
CDR3: CASSGGHPNTEAFF
DNA: TGTGCCAGCAGCGGGGGACACCCGAACACTGAAGCTTTCTTT

size: .
D: TRBD2
V: TRBV6-5
J: TRBJ2-2
CDR3: CASMGGVGELFF
DNA: TGTGCCAGCATGGGAGGGGTTGGGGAGCTGTTTTTT

size: .
D: TRBD1
V: TRBV6-5
J: TRBJ2-3
CDR3: CASSYLGTADTQYF
DNA: TGTGCCAGCAGTTACCTTGGGACAGCAGATACGCAGTATTTT

size: .
D: .
V: TRBV28
J: TRBJ2-7
CDR3: CASSLLTQGRDYEQYF
DNA: TGTGCCAGCAGTTTACTAACGCAGGGGAGAGACTACGAGCAGTACTTC

size: .
D: .
V: TRBV3-1/TRBV3-2
J: TRBJ1-5
CDR3: CASSQCLVQDQPQHF
DNA: TGTGCCAGCAGCCAATGTCTGGTTCAGGATCAGCCCCAGCATTTT

size: once
D: .
V: TRBV14
J: TRBJ2-6
CDR3: CASSPRPQGFRVAGANVLTF
DNA: TGTGCCAGCAGCCCTAGACCCCAGGGTTTTCGCGTCGCGGGGGCCAACGTCCTGACTTTC

size: few
D: .
V: TRBV30
J: TRBJ2-1
CDR3: CAWSVREYNEQFF
DNA: TGTGCCTGGAGTGTACGGGAGTACAATGAGCAGTTCTTC

size: .
D: .
V: TRBV27
J: TRBJ1-1
CDR3: CASSLERVNTEAFF
DNA: TGTGCCAGCAGTTTAGAACGGGTGAACACTGAAGCTTTCTTT

size: .
D: TRBD1
V: TRBV19
J: TRBJ1-5
CDR3: CGTGIWVEGNQPQHF
DNA: TGTGGGACAGGGATCTGGGTCGAGGGCAATCAGCCCCAGCATTTT

size: .
D: .
V: TRBV29-1
J: TRBJ1-2
CDR3: CSVVAGIYGYTF
DNA: TGCAGCGTGGTGGCCGGGATCTATGGCTACACCTTC

size: .
D: TRBD1
V: TRBV3-1/TRBV3-2
J: TRBJ1-5
CDR3: CASSLTGGMQPQHF
DNA: TGTGCCAGCAGCCTTACAGGGGGCATGCAGCCCCAGCATTTT

size: .
D: .
V: TRBV11-2
J: TRBJ1-1
CDR3: CASSLDPAIYEGRWNTEAFF
DNA: TGTGCCAGCAGCTTAGACCCCGCCATTTACGAGGGGAGGTGGAACACTGAAGCTTTCTTT

size: once
D: TRBD1
V: TRBV19
J: TRBJ1-2
CDR3: CASSMDREIDGYTF
DNA: TGTGCCAGTAGTATGGACAGGGAGATCGATGGCTACACCTTC

size: few
D: TRBD1
V: TRBV6-2/TRBV6-3
J: TRBJ2-2
CDR3: CASSYSGGSGELFF
DNA: TGTGCCAGCAGTTACTCAGGGGGCAGCGGGGAGCTGTTTTTT

size: .
D: .
V: TRBV9
J: TRBJ2-1
CDR3: CASSVFVGAADNEQFF
DNA: TGTGCCAGCAGCGTATTTGTGGGAGCGGCCGACAATGAGCAGTTCTTC

size: many
D: .
V: TRBV6-4
J: TRBJ2-3
CDR3: CASSDSQGSTDTQYF
DNA: TGTGCCAGCAGTGACTCGCAGGGGAGCACAGATACGCAGTATTTT

size: once
D: TRBD2
V: TRBV30
J: TRBJ2-3
CDR3: CAWSPGLAGTDTQYF
DNA: TGTGCCTGGAGCCCGGGACTAGCGGGTACAGATACGCAGTATTTT

size: .
D: TRBD1
V: TRBV30
J: TRBJ1-5
CDR3: CAWTGQGGPQHF
DNA: TGTGCCTGGACCGGACAGGGCGGGCCCCAGCATTTT

size: .
D: TRBD2
V: TRBV7-3
J: TRBJ2-1
CDR3: CASSLRPGLDSYNEQFF
DNA: TGTGCCAGCAGCTTAAGGCCCGGACTAGACTCCTACAATGAGCAGTTCTTC

size: .
D: .
V: TRBV7-2
J: TRBJ2-5
CDR3: CASSRLPETQYF
DNA: TGTGCCAGCAGCCGACTCCCAGAGACCCAGTACTTC

size: .
D: .
V: TRBV11-2
J: TRBJ2-3
CDR3: CASSEGTPADTQYF
DNA: TGTGCCAGCAGCGAGGGGACTCCCGCCGATACGCAGTATTTT

size: once
D: .
V: TRBV11-2
J: TRBJ1-2
CDR3: CASSLGILAGHPNYGYTF
DNA: TGTGCCAGCAGCTTAGGGATTTTGGCGGGCCATCCGAACTATGGCTACACCTTC

size: .
D: .
V: TRBV12-3/TRBV12-4
J: TRBJ1-1
CDR3: CASSLVGGTEAFF
DNA: TGTGCCAGCAGTTTGGTGGGGGGTACTGAAGCTTTCTTT

size: .
D: .
V: TRBV25-1
J: TRBJ1-1
CDR3: CASRPGRGTEAFF
DNA: TGTGCCAGCAGACCAGGGAGGGGGACTGAAGCTTTCTTT

size: once
D: TRBD2
V: TRBV11-2
J: TRBJ2-5
CDR3: CASSSPGGGGSFQETQYF
DNA: TGTGCCAGCAGCTCCCCGGGGGGGGGCGGGAGCTTCCAAGAGACCCAGTACTTC

size: .
D: TRBD1
V: TRBV29-1
J: TRBJ1-4
CDR3: CSVASGQSREKLFF
DNA: TGCAGCGTTGCTTCGGGACAGAGTCGTGAAAAACTGTTTTTT

size: .
D: .
V: TRBV6-2/TRBV6-3
J: TRBJ1-2
CDR3: CASSYSPTDNYGYTF
DNA: TGTGCCAGCAGTTACTCGCCGACAGATAACTATGGCTACACCTTC

size: .
D: .
V: TRBV3-1/TRBV3-2
J: TRBJ2-6
CDR3: CASSPSSGANVLTF
DNA: TGTGCCAGCAGCCCATCCTCTGGGGCCAACGTCCTGACTTTC

size: .
D: TRBD1
V: TRBV11-1
J: TRBJ2-7
CDR3: CASSVDRGYEQYF
DNA: TGTGCCAGCAGCGTGGACAGGGGTTACGAGCAGTACTTC

size: .
D: .
V: TRBV19
J: TRBJ2-4
CDR3: CASSNGWGATAKGAKNIQYF
DNA: TGTGCCAGTAGTAACGGGTGGGGCGCGACGGCGAAGGGGGCCAAAAACATTCAGTACTTC

size: once
D: TRBD1
V: TRBV25-1
J: TRBJ1-2
CDR3: CASSPRQGAAPVGYTF
DNA: TGTGCCAGCAGTCCTCGACAGGGGGCTGCTCCCGTTGGCTACACCTTC

size: .
D: .
V: TRBV19
J: TRBJ2-5
CDR3: CASSIDRETQYF
DNA: TGTGCCAGTAGTATAGATAGAGAGACCCAGTACTTC

size: .
D: .
V: TRBV5-1
J: TRBJ1-1
CDR3: CASSPRAAGGNTEAFF
DNA: TGCGCCAGCAGCCCTCGTGCCGCCGGGGGGAACACTGAAGCTTTCTTT

size: .
D: TRBD2
V: TRBV5-1
J: TRBJ2-2
CDR3: CASSPGDYPATGELFF
DNA: TGCGCCAGCAGCCCGGGGGACTACCCGGCCACCGGGGAGCTGTTTTTT

size: once
D: .
V: TRBV9
J: TRBJ2-1
CDR3: CASTQKGLSEQFF
DNA: TGTGCCAGCACGCAAAAGGGGTTGAGTGAGCAGTTCTTC

size: .
D: .
V: TRBV9
J: TRBJ1-2
CDR3: CASSVAGGFGNYGYTF
DNA: TGTGCCAGCAGCGTAGCGGGGGGCTTCGGTAACTATGGCTACACCTTC

size: .
D: .
V: TRBV25-1
J: TRBJ1-1
CDR3: CASSWSTGNTEAFF
DNA: TGTGCCAGCAGTTGGAGTACAGGGAACACTGAAGCTTTCTTT

size: .
D: TRBD1
V: TRBV7-9
J: TRBJ2-5
CDR3: CASSSIITGGRETQYF
DNA: TGTGCCAGCAGTTCAATCATAACAGGGGGCAGGGAGACCCAGTACTTC

size: .
D: .
V: TRBV12-3/TRBV12-4
J: TRBJ1-1
CDR3: CASRLTGNTEAFF
DNA: TGTGCCAGCAGACTGACAGGGAACACTGAAGCTTTCTTT

size: .
D: TRBD2
V: TRBV9
J: TRBJ2-1
CDR3: CASSVAGLAGANEQFF
DNA: TGTGCCAGCAGCGTAGCAGGGCTAGCGGGAGCTAATGAGCAGTTCTTC

size: .
D: .
V: TRBV5-8
J: TRBJ1-5
CDR3: CASSRATHNQPQHF
DNA: TGTGCCAGCAGCCGCGCCACCCACAATCAGCCCCAGCATTTT

size: .
D: TRBD1
V: TRBV28
J: TRBJ1-5
CDR3: CASSLGGTGRNQPQHF
DNA: TGTGCCAGCAGCCTGGGGGGGACAGGGAGGAATCAGCCCCAGCATTTT

size: .
D: TRBD2
V: TRBV29-1
J: TRBJ2-2
CDR3: CSVVGLADPNTGELFF
DNA: TGCAGCGTCGTGGGACTAGCGGACCCGAACACCGGGGAGCTGTTTTTT

size: .
D: TRBD2
V: TRBV19
J: TRBJ2-7
CDR3: CASCGGGDYEQYF
DNA: TGTGCCAGTTGTGGCGGGGGGGACTACGAGCAGTACTTC

size: .
D: TRBD1
V: TRBV4-1
J: TRBJ1-1
CDR3: CASSQRQGVVDTEAFF
DNA: TGCGCCAGCAGCCAACGACAGGGGGTGGTCGACACTGAAGCTTTCTTT

size: few
D: .
V: TRBV6-5
J: TRBJ1-2
CDR3: CASSYSGGANYGYTF
DNA: TGTGCCAGCAGTTACTCAGGGGGTGCTAACTATGGCTACACCTTC

size: .
D: TRBD1
V: TRBV25-1
J: TRBJ1-5
CDR3: CASSESGGALNQPQHF
DNA: TGTGCCAGCAGTGAATCAGGGGGCGCATTGAATCAGCCCCAGCATTTT

size: .
D: TRBD1
V: TRBV6-6
J: TRBJ2-2
CDR3: CASSYSTGVLGELFF
DNA: TGTGCCAGCAGTTACTCGACAGGGGTCCTCGGGGAGCTGTTTTTT

size: .
D: TRBD1
V: TRBV10-3
J: TRBJ1-6
CDR3: CAISEPGQGMFNSPLHF
DNA: TGTGCCATCAGTGAGCCCGGACAGGGGATGTTTAATTCACCCCTCCACTTT

size: .
D: .
V: TRBV7-6
J: TRBJ2-2
CDR3: CASSSVANTGELFF
DNA: TGTGCCAGCAGCTCCGTAGCGAACACCGGGGAGCTGTTTTTT

size: .
D: .
V: TRBV27
J: TRBJ1-6
CDR3: CASSFRVGSPLHF
DNA: TGTGCCAGCAGTTTCAGGGTCGGCTCACCCCTCCACTTT

size: .
D: TRBD1
V: TRBV7-2
J: TRBJ1-3
CDR3: CASSPGQGGIGNTIYF
DNA: TGTGCCAGCAGCCCCGGACAGGGGGGGATTGGAAACACCATATATTTT

size: .
D: .
V: TRBV5-4
J: TRBJ2-3
CDR3: CATSERRGTTDTQYF
DNA: TGTGCCACCTCGGAGAGGAGGGGAACCACAGATACGCAGTATTTT

size: .
D: TRBD2
V: TRBV7-2
J: TRBJ2-1
CDR3: CASSWTSGNEQFF
DNA: TGTGCCAGCAGCTGGACTAGCGGGAATGAGCAGTTCTTC

size: .
D: TRBD2
V: TRBV6-2/TRBV6-3
J: TRBJ2-2
CDR3: CASSHQLAGGPGELFF
DNA: TGTGCCAGCAGCCATCAACTAGCGGGGGGACCCGGGGAGCTGTTTTTT

size: .
D: .
V: TRBV5-4
J: TRBJ2-3
CDR3: CASSLEGGDTQYF
DNA: TGTGCCAGCAGCTTGGAGGGGGGGGATACGCAGTATTTT

size: once
D: TRBD1
V: TRBV5-1
J: TRBJ2-2
CDR3: CASSLETGGIGELFF
DNA: TGCGCCAGCAGCTTGGAGACAGGGGGAATCGGGGAGCTGTTTTTT

size: .
D: TRBD2
V: TRBV7-9
J: TRBJ2-1
CDR3: CASILSGRWYNEQFF
DNA: TGTGCCAGCATCCTTAGCGGGAGGTGGTACAATGAGCAGTTCTTC